This T cell receptor beta chain was profiled in a study of CD8+CD57+ T cells in acquired aplastic anemia. Genomic DNA provided the template from which TCR beta VDJ and CDR3 profiles were obtained. Each CDR3 protein is one row after TCRdb ran MiXCR on the reads. The data show roughly 200,000 distinct CDR3 sequences, approximately 60% seen once. As concerns this clonotype: Its antigen is still unknown.

Findings and limits, study-wide: Patients and controls were not found to differ significantly in CD8+ Simpson's diversity.

CDR3 length equals 13 residues. CDR1 SEHNR and CDR2 FQNEAQ come from the germline V gene (reference sequence). The V and J ends lost 1 base and 7 bases respectively, with 10 bases between them. It was patients with CD8+CD57+ cell expansion by flow cytometry who were chosen for sequencing. Sampling of blood occurred while the patients had still received no therapy. The chain employs TRBV7-9 and TRBJ1-2; D not resolved. The sequence was obtained from a human donor with aplastic anemia. Sequencing was done on a sample of sorted CD4+, CD8+, or CD8+CD57+ T cells (not recorded which) from PBMCs. DNA for the CDR3: TGTGCCAGCAGCTTAGTGGCAGGAGGTGGCTACACCTTC. Translation: CASSLVAGGGYTF.